Following are 4 T cell receptor beta chains from one sample sequenced in a study of cytomegalovirus exposure and HLA in healthy donors (dated by TCRdb to about 2017). Library preparation was by the immunoSEQ multiplex PCR assay. For the multiplex PCR, a mixture combining 60 forward primers for TCR Vbeta segments and 13 reverse primers for TCR Jbeta segments was used. Not all clones reach the TCRdb copy of this immuneACCESS table, which keeps in-frame sequences only. Checked studies attribute under half of the gap to unresolved V genes and leave the rest unexplained. In this sample the table shows about 180,000 clones, over 70% of which occur a single time. Of the sample, 3.5% to 4.5% is held by the ten largest clones. The sequencing sample was made of PBMCs. The receptors derive from a woman aged 55-70 years in good health and CMV-seropositive.

This chain uses TRBV19 with TRBJ2-5; D remains ambiguous. Germline lookup yields CDR1 LNHDA and CDR2 SQIVND (reference sequence). This CDR3 is built from 14 residues. Trimming stripped 3 bases from V and 4 bases from J, with 12 bases between. Here the CDR3 DNA reads TGTGCCAGTAGTATCCCCGGATCAGGAGAGACCCAGTACTTC. Protein sequence: CASSIPGSGETQYF.

The chain couples TRBV7-2 to TRBJ2-5; 9 nucleotides line up with TRBD2. The CDR3 loop spans 14 amino acids. The V gene's germline CDR1 is SGHTA and CDR2 FQGNSA. The junction had 11 bases not matched to a gene; V was cut back by 8 bases and J by 7 bases. CDR3 in amino acids: CASLERGAQGTQYF. The CDR3 region has the DNA TGTGCCAGCCTCGAGCGGGGGGCCCAGGGGACCCAGTACTTC.

This rearrangement joins TRBV6-5 to TRBJ2-7; D possibly corresponds to TRBD1 (5 bases). The CDR3 is 14 amino acids. Trimming removed 4 bases from V and 3 bases from J, with 13 bases in between. CDR1 is MNHEY and CDR2 is SVGAGI in the germline V gene. The CDR3 DNA is TGTGCCAGCAGTTCGACAGACGCCCGCTACGAGCAGTACTTC. It specifies CASSSTDARYEQYF.

As concerns this clone: The sample carries other DNA sequences with the same CDR3. The CDR3 sequence is CASSAGGVRTGELFF. Here the CDR3 DNA reads TGCGCCAGCAGCGCAGGGGGCGTTAGGACCGGGGAGCTGTTTTTT. The V call is TRBV5-1, the J call TRBJ2-2; 8 bases are shared with TRBD1. The CDR3 has 15 residues. Germline V lookup: CDR1 SGHRS, CDR2 YFSETQ. V lost 4 bases, J lost 5 bases, and 7 bases stayed unmatched.